This T cell receptor beta chain appears in the sequencing data of a study of T cell clonotyping in hematopoietic cell transplantation. Points from the study as a whole: Without cell sorting, CD4 versus CD8 contributions remain unresolved. At the given depth, recipient repertoires were over 95% de novo clonotypes. Recipient TCR diversity dropped after transplant; expanded clonotypes rose from day 30 to 180.

Germline assignment: CDR1 GTSNPN and CDR2 SVGIG (reference sequence). J was trimmed by 12 bases and V by 0 bases; bases with no gene match: 8. The CDR3 consists of 14 residues. Blood collection times were about day -28 and days 30, 100, 180 posttransplant. The data were produced by immunoSEQ multiplex PCR, yet TCRdb's version contains in-frame clones alone and is incomplete. Found here are roughly 9,900 clones, roughly 79% of them singletons; the top ten hold approximately 48%. Details on this clone: As yet, its antigen is unknown.

The chain employs TRBV30 and TRBJ2-1, with TRBD2 matching over 10 bases. Here the sequenced sample was peripheral blood mononuclear cells, taken 180 days after allogeneic stem cell transplant. This sequence originates from a female patient in her fifties who had an allogeneic stem cell transplant from a related donor, so the T cells may come from the graft donor. Some clones in this sample may be carry-over from other donors' samples. The CDR3 DNA reads as TGTGCCTGGAGTGTACGGGGACTAGCGAGCGGGCAGTTCTTC. This codes for CAWSVRGLASGQFF.